One sample yielded the 7 T cell receptor beta chains listed below, sequenced in a study of T cell repertoires in cytomegalovirus infection. The antigens for these receptors are not known. MiXCR, run by TCRdb on the reads, gives a single entry per CDR3 protein. The profile covers fewer than 60,000 distinct CDR3 sequences, with roughly a fifth appearing a single time and around 80% taken by the ten largest. The sequences come from CD8+ T cells from cultured PBMCs, collected from culture after CMV antigen stimulation. Receptor source: a human donor in good health (CMV status not recorded). Some clones in this sample may be carry-over from other donors' samples.

The sample holds many counts of this clonotype. The V gene is TRBV7-8, the J gene TRBJ1-2; 12 bases map to TRBD1. The junction had 6 bases not matched to a gene; V was cut back by 4 bases and J by 6 bases. This CDR3 comprises 15 residues. Germline values: CDR1 SGHVS, CDR2 FQNEAQ. Written as DNA, the CDR3 is TGTGCCAGCAGCTCTGGGGGGACAGGGGGCGATGGCTACACCTTC. Translating it yields CASSSGGTGGDGYTF. Based on the CDR3 plus reference TRBV7-8 and TRBJ1-2, the full variable domain is GAGVSQSPRYKVAKRGQDVALRCDPISGHVSLFWYQQALGQGPEFLTYFQNEAQLDKSGLPSDRFFAERPEGSVSTLKIQRTQQEDSAVYLCASSSGGTGGDGYTFGSGTRLTVV.

The chain is built from TRBV7-9 and TRBJ2-3; D remains ambiguous. The CDR3 has 13 residues. V lost 4 bases and J lost 3, with 8 bases in between. The germline CDR1 and CDR2 sequences are SEHNR and FQNEAQ (reference sequence). CDR3 loop: CASSYPSTDTQYF. DNA for the CDR3: TGTGCCAGCAGCTACCCTAGTACAGATACGCAGTATTTT.

This clonotype was detected a few times. The V call is TRBV6-1, the J call TRBJ1-5; tentatively, D is TRBD1 (5 bases). This CDR3 contains 15 residues. Germline CDR1 is MNHNS and CDR2 is SASEGT. The ends were cut back, 3 bases at V and 2 bases at J, with 11 bases in the middle. CDR3 protein: CASSDQGGGNQPQHF. DNA for the CDR3: TGTGCCAGCAGTGACCAGGGTGGCGGCAATCAGCCCCAGCATTTT.

The J gene is TRBJ1-5, the V gene TRBV7-8, with D unresolved. CDR1 is SGHVS, CDR2 FQNEAQ, per germline. This CDR3 has 14 amino acids. V was clipped by 5 bases and J by 0 bases, with 8 bases between them. The DNA for the CDR3 is TGTGCCAGCAGCCAATACTTTAGCAATCAGCCCCAGCATTTT. It yields the protein CASSQYFSNQPQHF.

This chain links TRBV7-2 with TRBJ2-3; D unresolved. Trimming removed 2 bases from V and 5 bases from J, with 5 bases in between. The CDR3 has 12 amino acids. The germline CDR1 and CDR2 sequences are SGHTA and FQGNSA. The CDR3 bases are TGTGCCAGCAGCTTATCCGGAGATACGCAGTATTTT. Translation: CASSLSGDTQYF.

CDR3 region: CASSLRLMNTEAFF. The CDR3 DNA sequence: TGTGCCAGCAGTTTGCGTCTGATGAACACTGAAGCTTTCTTT. The chain uses TRBV6-2 or TRBV6-3 and TRBJ1-1; D not resolved. Trimming cost V 4 bases and J 0 bases, with 9 bases left between them. From germline, CDR1 is MNHEY and CDR2 SVGEGT. This CDR3 region has 14 residues.

This clonotype was observed a handful of times. The chain joins TRBV6-5 to TRBJ1-4; D unclear. The CDR3 length is 14 residues. The germline V gene has CDR1 MNHEY and CDR2 SVGAGI. Trimming removed 4 bases from V and 0 bases from J, with 6 bases in between. CDR3 sequence (DNA): TGTGCCAGCAGTTTCCGGGCAACTAATGAAAAACTGTTTTTT. Protein: CASSFRATNEKLFF.